This TCR beta chain was documented in a study of T cell responses to AZD1222 COVID-19 vaccine. Study outcomes and limitations: Repertoire samples came only from after the peak T cell response.

As concerns this clone: What it recognizes is unknown.

Using immunoSEQ multiplex PCR, the repertoire was profiled, and TCRdb retains in-frame clones only, with some absent. The sample includes 93,000 or so clones, 91% of them seen just once. Per the germline V gene, CDR1 is SGHRS and CDR2 is YFSETQ. The ends were cut back, 0 bases at V and 7 bases at J, with 17 bases in the middle. The CDR3 has 15 residues. This chain joins TRBV5-1 and TRBJ2-7; D might be TRBD2 (6 bases). The source was peripheral blood, collected on day 0 of AZD1222 vaccination. The receptor was derived from an adult in good health. Here the CDR3 reads CASSLVGGSPGEQYF. CDR3 in DNA: TGCGCCAGCAGCTTGGTGGGGGGATCCCCGGGGGAGCAGTACTTC.